The following is a T cell receptor (beta chain) sequence with its context. Germline CDR1 reads SNHLY; CDR2 reads FYNNEI. After removal of 4 bases from V and 1 base from J, the junction contained 5 bases not matched to a gene. This CDR3 is built from 15 residues. The sample originates from a study of regulatory T cells in long-lasting Graves disease. The authors built TCR beta libraries using iRepertoire HTBI primers and Arm-PCR of CDR3 regions. As handled by the study authors: Identified segments across samples numbered approximately 60 TRBV and approximately 15 TRBJ. One entry per CDR3 protein, called by TCRdb with MiXCR from the multiplex PCR reads. The V and J calls and clone size are TCRdb's, not the authors'. This sample has roughly 400,000 distinct CDR3 sequences, with roughly 21% found just once. The time point here: persistent/refractory GD, antithyroid drugs over 5 years with positive TRAb. Following extraction of RNA from PBMCs, that RNA was used to make the TCR library.

This chain links TRBV2 with TRBJ1-1; the match to TRBD1 covers 8 bases. The sample was peripheral blood mononuclear cells (PBMCs), taken when the disease was refractory, from a patient treated with antithyroid drugs. This sequence was found in a female donor with Graves disease. The CDR3 coding sequence is TGTGCCAGCAGTGGGTCAGGGGGCGGGAACACTGAAGCTTTCTTT. Translating gives CASSGSGGGNTEAFF.